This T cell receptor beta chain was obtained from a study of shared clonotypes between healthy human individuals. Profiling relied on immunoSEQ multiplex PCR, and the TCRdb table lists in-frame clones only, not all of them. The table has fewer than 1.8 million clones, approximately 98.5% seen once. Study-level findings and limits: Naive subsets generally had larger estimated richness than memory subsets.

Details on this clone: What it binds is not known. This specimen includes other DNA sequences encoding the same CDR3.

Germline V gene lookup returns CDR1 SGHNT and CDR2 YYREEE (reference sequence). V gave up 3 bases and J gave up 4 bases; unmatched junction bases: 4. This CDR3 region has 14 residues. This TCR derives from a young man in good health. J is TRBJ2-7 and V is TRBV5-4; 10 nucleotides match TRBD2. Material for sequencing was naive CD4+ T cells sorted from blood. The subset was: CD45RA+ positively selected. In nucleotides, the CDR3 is TGTGCCAGCAGCTCCCGGACTAGCGGTTACGAGCAGTACTTC. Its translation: CASSSRTSGYEQYF.